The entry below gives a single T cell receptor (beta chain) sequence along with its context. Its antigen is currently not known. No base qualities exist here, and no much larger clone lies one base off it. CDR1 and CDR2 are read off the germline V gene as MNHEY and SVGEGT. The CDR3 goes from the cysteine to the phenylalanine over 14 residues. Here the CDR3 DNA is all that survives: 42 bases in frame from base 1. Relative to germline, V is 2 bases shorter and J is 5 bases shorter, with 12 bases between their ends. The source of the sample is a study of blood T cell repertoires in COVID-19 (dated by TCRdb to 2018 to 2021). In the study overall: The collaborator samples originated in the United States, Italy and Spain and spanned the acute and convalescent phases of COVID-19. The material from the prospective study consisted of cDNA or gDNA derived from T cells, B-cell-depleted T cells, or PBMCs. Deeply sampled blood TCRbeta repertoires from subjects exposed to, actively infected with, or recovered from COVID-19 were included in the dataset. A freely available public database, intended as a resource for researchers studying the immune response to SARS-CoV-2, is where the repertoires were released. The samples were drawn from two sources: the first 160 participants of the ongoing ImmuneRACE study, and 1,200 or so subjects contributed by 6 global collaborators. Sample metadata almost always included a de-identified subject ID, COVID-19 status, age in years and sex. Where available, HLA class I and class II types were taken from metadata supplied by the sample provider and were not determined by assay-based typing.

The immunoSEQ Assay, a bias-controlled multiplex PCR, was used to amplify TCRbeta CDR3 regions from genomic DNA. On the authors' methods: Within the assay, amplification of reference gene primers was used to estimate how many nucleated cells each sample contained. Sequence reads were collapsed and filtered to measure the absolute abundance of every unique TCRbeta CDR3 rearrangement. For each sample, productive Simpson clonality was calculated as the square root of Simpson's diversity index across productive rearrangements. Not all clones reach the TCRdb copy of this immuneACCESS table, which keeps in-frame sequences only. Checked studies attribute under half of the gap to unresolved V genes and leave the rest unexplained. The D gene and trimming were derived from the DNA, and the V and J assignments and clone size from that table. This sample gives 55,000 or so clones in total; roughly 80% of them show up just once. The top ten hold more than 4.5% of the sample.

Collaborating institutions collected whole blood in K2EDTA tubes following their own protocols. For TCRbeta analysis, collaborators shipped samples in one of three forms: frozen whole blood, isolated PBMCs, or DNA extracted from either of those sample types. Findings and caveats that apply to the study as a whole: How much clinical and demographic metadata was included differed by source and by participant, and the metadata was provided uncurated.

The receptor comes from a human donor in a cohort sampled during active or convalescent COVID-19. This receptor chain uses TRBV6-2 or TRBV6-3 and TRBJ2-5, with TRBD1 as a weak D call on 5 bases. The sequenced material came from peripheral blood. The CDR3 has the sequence CASSYRQGWETQYF. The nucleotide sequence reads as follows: TGTGCCAGCAGTTACCGGCAGGGATGGGAGACCCAGTACTTC.